Presented here are 12 T cell receptor beta chains from one specimen sequenced in a study of post-analysis software for immune sequencing data. Overall study results and limits: Controls showed lower frequencies than patients for roughly 5 TRBV segments, and TRBV5-6, TRBV5-1 and TRBV20-1 were among these.

Carried by the TCR beta cDNA libraries were unique molecular identifiers. TCRdb reprocessed the PCR reads via MiXCR and lists one record per CDR3 protein. The sample records 550,000 to 700,000 distinct CDR3 sequences, around 40% being singletons. The antigens of these receptors remain unknown. Sequences were obtained from blood. The receptors were gathered from a girl aged 10-17 years with multiple sclerosis.

V is TRBV5-1 and J is TRBJ2-3; D unclear. CDR1 is SGHRS and CDR2 is YFSETQ in the germline V gene. The CDR3 extends over 14 amino acids. V was cut by 0 bases and J by 4 bases, with 9 bases left in between. CDR3 bases: TGCGCCAGCAGCTTGGACACCCGCCCAGATACGCAGTATTTT. Its translation: CASSLDTRPDTQYF. The full variable domain, with the rest looked up from reference TRBV5-1 and TRBJ2-3, is KAGVTQTPRYLIKTRGQQVTLSCSPISGHRSVSWYQQTPGQGLQFLFEYFSETQRNKGNFPGRFSGRQFSNSRSEMNVSTLELGDSALYLCASSLDTRPDTQYFGPGTRLTVL.

The chain couples TRBV25-1 to TRBJ1-2; D is undetermined. Germline V gives CDR1 MGHDK, CDR2 SYGVNS. Trimming took 7 bases from V and 6 from J, leaving 9 bases between them. CDR3 size: 11 residues. CDR3 DNA: TGTGCCAGCAAGGACGGCAATGGCTACACCTTC. Translation: CASKDGNGYTF.

The rearrangement joins TRBV7-8 to TRBJ2-3; D unresolved. Germline CDR1 reads SGHVS; CDR2 reads FQNEAQ. Deletions cut 2 bases from V and 4 bases from J, with 4 bases between. The CDR3 runs 12 residues. CDR3 coding DNA: TGTGCCAGCAGCTTACTGGCAGATACGCAGTATTTT. It yields the protein CASSLLADTQYF.

The chain recombines TRBV12-3 or TRBV12-4 with TRBJ1-5, with 12 positions matching TRBD1. The CDR3 extends over 19 amino acids. V dropped 5 bases and J dropped 0; count of bases not matched to a gene: 11. The CDR3 spells CASSLGRGQGAFSNQPQHF. In DNA form, the CDR3 reads TGTGCCAGCAGTCTCGGGAGGGGACAGGGGGCGTTTAGCAATCAGCCCCAGCATTTT.

The chain carries TRBV5-1 and TRBJ2-7; D may be TRBD1 or TRBD2 (5 bases each). Between the trimmed V and J ends, which lost 4 bases and 4 bases, there was a span of 15 bases. CDR1 is SGHRS, CDR2 YFSETQ, per germline. CDR3 length equals 14 residues. For the CDR3, the DNA is TGCGCCAGCAGCCGGGGACCGAGTACTTACGAGCAGTACTTC. This gives the protein CASSRGPSTYEQYF.

This clonotype appeared many times. This chain links TRBV9 with TRBJ2-1; a weak D match, TRBD2 (6 bases). The CDR3 is 14 amino acids. Trimming took 3 bases from V and 6 from J, leaving 13 bases between them. Germline V gene lookup returns CDR1 SGDLS and CDR2 YYNGEE. The CDR3 DNA is TGTGCCAGCAGCGCCCAGGGTAGCGGCAATGAGCAGTTCTTC. Its translation: CASSAQGSGNEQFF.

This chain connects TRBV30 to TRBJ1-2; the D gene is possibly TRBD1 (6 bases). Trimming removed 6 bases at V and 0 bases at J, with 17 bases between. Germline V gene data show CDR1 as GTSNPN and CDR2 as SVGIG (reference sequence). This CDR3 has 15 residues. CDR3 in amino acids: CACRTTGTSNYGYTF. CDR3 nucleotides: TGTGCCTGCCGAACAACAGGGACTTCTAACTATGGCTACACCTTC.

This clonotype showed up just a few times. V usage is TRBV12-3 or TRBV12-4 and J usage is TRBJ2-1, with D tentatively TRBD1 or TRBD2 (5 bases each). The CDR3 has 16 amino acids. Trimming took 2 bases from V and 7 from J, leaving 18 bases between them. The CDR3, as DNA: TGTGCCAGCAGTTTACGGACTGGCCGGGGCGGGAATGAGCAGTTCTTC. It codes for CASSLRTGRGGNEQFF.

This clonotype was seen a handful of times. J is TRBJ2-7 and V is TRBV10-3; D gene ambiguous. V was shortened by 0 bases and J by 6 bases, with 15 bases between the two germline ends. Germline V CDR1 and CDR2: ENHRY, SYGVKD. The CDR3 consists of 15 residues. The CDR3 protein is CAISESVGIGSEQYF. In DNA, the CDR3 is TGTGCCATCAGTGAGTCTGTAGGGATAGGGTCCGAGCAGTACTTC.

Only one count was recorded for this clonotype. The chain has TRBV28 and TRBJ2-1, with a possible D match to TRBD2 (5 bases). The germline gives CDR1 MDHEN, CDR2 SYDVKM. V lost 5 bases, J lost 6 bases, and 11 bases lay in between. The CDR3 totals 13 residues. The chain's CDR3 is CASSPSEGNEQFF. The CDR3 coding sequence is TGTGCCAGCAGTCCCTCCGAGGGCAATGAGCAGTTCTTC.

This clonotype was counted a single time. The chain employs TRBV6-6 and TRBJ1-1, with a possible D match to TRBD1 (5 bases). The V gene's germline CDR1 is MNHNY and CDR2 SVGAGI (reference sequence). The V end was cut by 2 bases, the J end by 5 bases, with 12 bases between. This CDR3 region has 14 residues. This CDR3 is CASSYLGGDTEAFF. In DNA, the CDR3 is TGTGCCAGCAGTTACCTAGGAGGGGATACTGAAGCTTTCTTT.

The chain recombines TRBV15 with TRBJ2-4, with 7 bases aligning to TRBD1. The last part of the DNA fits TRBJ2-5 better; the J call may be wrong. CDR3 size: 14 residues. The V gene's germline CDR1 is LNHNV and CDR2 YYDKDF (reference sequence). Here the CDR3 DNA reads TGTGCCACCAGCACCCCTAACAGGGGAGAGACCCAGTACTTC. Its translation is CATSTPNRGETQYF.